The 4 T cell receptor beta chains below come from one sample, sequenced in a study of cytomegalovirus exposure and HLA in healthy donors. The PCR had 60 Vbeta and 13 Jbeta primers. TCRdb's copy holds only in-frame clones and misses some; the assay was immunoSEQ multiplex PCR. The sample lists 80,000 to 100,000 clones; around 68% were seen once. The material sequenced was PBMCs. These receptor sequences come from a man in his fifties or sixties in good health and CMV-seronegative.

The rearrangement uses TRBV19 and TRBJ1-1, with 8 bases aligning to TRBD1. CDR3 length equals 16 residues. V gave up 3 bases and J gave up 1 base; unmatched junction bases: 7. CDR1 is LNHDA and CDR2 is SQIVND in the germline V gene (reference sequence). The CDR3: CASSIWAGGPNTEAFF. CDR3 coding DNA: TGTGCCAGTAGTATTTGGGCAGGGGGCCCGAACACTGAAGCTTTCTTT.

The CDR3 nucleotides are TGCGCCAGCAGTCAATGCGCACTCTCCTACGAGCAGTACTTC. The encoded protein is CASSQCALSYEQYF. This chain links TRBV23-1 with TRBJ2-7; the D is unclear. TRBV23-1 qualifies as an ORF whose function is uncertain. V was clipped by 1 base and J by 0 bases, with 7 bases between them. There are 14 residues in the CDR3.

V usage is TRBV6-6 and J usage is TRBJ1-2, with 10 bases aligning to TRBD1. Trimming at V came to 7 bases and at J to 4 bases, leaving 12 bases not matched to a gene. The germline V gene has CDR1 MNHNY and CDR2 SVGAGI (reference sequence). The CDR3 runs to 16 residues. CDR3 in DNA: TGTGCCAGCACCACGGGACAGGGGAAGGCGGGCTATGGCTACACCTTC. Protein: CASTTGQGKAGYGYTF.

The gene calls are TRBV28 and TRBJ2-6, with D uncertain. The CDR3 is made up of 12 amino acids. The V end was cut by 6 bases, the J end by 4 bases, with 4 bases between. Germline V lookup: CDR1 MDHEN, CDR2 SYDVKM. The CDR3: CASREGANVLTF. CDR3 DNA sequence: TGTGCCAGCAGGGAGGGGGCCAACGTCCTGACTTTC.